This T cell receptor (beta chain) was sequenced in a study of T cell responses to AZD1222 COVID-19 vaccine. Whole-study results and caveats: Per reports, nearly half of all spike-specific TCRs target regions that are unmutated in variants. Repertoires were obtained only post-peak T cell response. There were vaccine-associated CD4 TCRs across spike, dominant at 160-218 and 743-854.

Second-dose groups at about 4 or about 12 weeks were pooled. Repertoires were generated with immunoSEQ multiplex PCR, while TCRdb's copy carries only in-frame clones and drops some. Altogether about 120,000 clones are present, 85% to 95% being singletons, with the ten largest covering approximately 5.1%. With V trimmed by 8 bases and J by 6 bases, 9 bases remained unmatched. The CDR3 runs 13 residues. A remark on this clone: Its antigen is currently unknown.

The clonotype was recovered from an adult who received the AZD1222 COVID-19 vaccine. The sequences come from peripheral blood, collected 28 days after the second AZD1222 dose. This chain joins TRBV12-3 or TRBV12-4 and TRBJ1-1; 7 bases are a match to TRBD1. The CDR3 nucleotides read TGTGCCAGCCTCCCCAGGGGGGTGTCTGAAGCTTTCTTT. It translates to CASLPRGVSEAFF.